This T cell receptor beta chain was identified during a study of PD-1 blockade in classical Hodgkin lymphoma. Per the germline V gene, CDR1 is SEHNR and CDR2 is FQNEAQ (reference sequence). V lost 0 bases and J 0 bases, leaving 10 bases between the germline ends. This CDR3 region has 16 residues. Assay used: immunoSEQ multiplex PCR; TCRdb lists only in-frame clones, some missing. This sample yields a few thousand clones, of which about four fifths are seen a single time; around an eighth belongs to the top ten. Indicated time point: newly diagnosed, previously untreated cHL patient sample. From thawed PBMCs, CD8+ T cells were isolated by magnetic negative selection.

The sequencing input was CD8+ T cells from blood. The chain combines TRBV7-9 with TRBJ2-3; a weak D match, TRBD1 (5 bases). The clonotype was recovered from a human donor with classical Hodgkin lymphoma. This chain's CDR3 is CASSLARTGSTDTQYF. For the CDR3, the DNA is TGTGCCAGCAGCTTAGCGCGTACAGGTAGCACAGATACGCAGTATTTT. The full variable domain, rest sourced from reference TRBV7-9 and TRBJ2-3, is DTGVSQNPRHKITKRGQNVTFRCDPISEHNRLYWYRQTLGQGPEFLTYFQNEAQLEKSRLLSDRFSAERPKGSFSTLEIQRTEQGDSAMYLCASSLARTGSTDTQYFGPGTRLTVL.